Here is one TCR beta chain with its context. What it binds is not known. These data are taken from a study of Tregs in tolerant kidney transplant recipients. Overall study results and limits: Biological reproducibility was not directly addressed, but technical replication error appeared minimal. Validation in larger populations is needed because few patients were studied. Activated donor B cell expansion appeared to reveal the most relevant donor-specific TCRbeta repertoire.

Here immunoSEQ multiplex PCR was the method, and the copy in TCRdb shows in-frame clones only, minus some. Of about 110,000 clones in the sample, 90% were seen once. Unstimulated regulatory T cells (CD4+CD25+CD127-), CD4+CD25- non-regulatory cells, CD4 and CD8 cells were FACS-sorted from thawed PBMCs. The CDR3 has 15 amino acids. V lost 4 bases, J lost 7 bases, and 6 bases stayed unmatched. Looked up from germline, CDR1 is MNHEY and CDR2 is SVGAGI. This chain links TRBV6-5 with TRBJ2-4; 11 bases map to TRBD1. Here the sequenced sample was CD4+ T cells from blood, taken before the transplant. This sequence originates from a human donor who received a combined kidney and bone marrow transplant. DNA for the CDR3: TGTGCCAGCAGTTCTACCGGGACAGGGGGGAACATTCAGTACTTC. It codes for CASSSTGTGGNIQYF.